Sequencing of this TCR beta chain was carried out in a study of OX40 agonist ivuxolimab in advanced cancers. Across the whole study: Partial responses were recorded for three patients, including one with hepatocellular carcinoma and two with cutaneous melanoma. Whole-study results and caveats: Low normalized clonal expansion also occurred in some nonresponding patients. Researchers did not determine the expanded peripheral T cells' antigen specificity.

The protocol was immunoSEQ multiplex PCR, while the TCRdb copy is restricted to in-frame clones and leaves out a portion. The sample includes roughly 86,000 clones, around 90% of them seen just once. Concerning this clone: The antigen is not known.

The CDR3 contains 15 residues. Trimming cost V 5 bases and J 9 bases; bases outside gene matches: 12. CDR1 and CDR2 (germline): SGHVS, FQNEAQ. The rearrangement links TRBV7-8 to TRBJ2-1; 8 positions agree with TRBD2. This material consisted of CD4+ or CD8+ T cells sorted from blood, taken in a trial of the OX40 agonist ivuxolimab. The sequence was obtained from an adult with an advanced solid tumor such as melanoma, head and neck, liver or kidney cancer. CDR3 nucleotides: TGTGCCAGCAGCCTCAGAACCGGGACTAGGAGTGAGCAGTTCTTC. Translation: CASSLRTGTRSEQFF.